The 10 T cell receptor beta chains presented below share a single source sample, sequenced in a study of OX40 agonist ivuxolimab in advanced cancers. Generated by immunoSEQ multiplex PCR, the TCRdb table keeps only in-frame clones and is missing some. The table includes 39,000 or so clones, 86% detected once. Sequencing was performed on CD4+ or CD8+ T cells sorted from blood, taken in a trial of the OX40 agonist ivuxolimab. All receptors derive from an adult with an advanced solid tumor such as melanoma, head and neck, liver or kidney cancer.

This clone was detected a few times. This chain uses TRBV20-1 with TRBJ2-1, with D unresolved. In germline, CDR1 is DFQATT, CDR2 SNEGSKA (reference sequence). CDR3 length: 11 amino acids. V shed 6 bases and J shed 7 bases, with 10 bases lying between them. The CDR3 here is CSAPFMNEQFF. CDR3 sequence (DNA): TGCAGTGCGCCCTTTATGAATGAGCAGTTCTTC.

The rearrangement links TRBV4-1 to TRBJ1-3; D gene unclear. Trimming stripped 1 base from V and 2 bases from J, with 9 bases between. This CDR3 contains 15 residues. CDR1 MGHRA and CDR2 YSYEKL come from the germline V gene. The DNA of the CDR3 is TGCGCCAGCAGCCAAGTGGGGTATACTGGAAACACCATATATTTT. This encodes CASSQVGYTGNTIYF.

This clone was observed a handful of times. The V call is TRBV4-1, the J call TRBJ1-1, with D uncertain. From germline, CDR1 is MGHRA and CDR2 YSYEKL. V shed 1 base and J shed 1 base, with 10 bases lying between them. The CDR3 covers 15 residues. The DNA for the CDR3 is TGCGCCAGCAGCCAAGTCCTGGGGTCGAACACTGAAGCTTTCTTT. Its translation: CASSQVLGSNTEAFF.

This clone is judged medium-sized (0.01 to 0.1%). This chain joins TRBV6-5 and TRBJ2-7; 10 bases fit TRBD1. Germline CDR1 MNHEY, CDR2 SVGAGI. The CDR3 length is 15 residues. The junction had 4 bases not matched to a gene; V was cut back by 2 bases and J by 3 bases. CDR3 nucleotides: TGTGCCAGCAGTTACGGAGGACAGGGGGACTACGAGCAGTACTTC. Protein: CASSYGGQGDYEQYF.

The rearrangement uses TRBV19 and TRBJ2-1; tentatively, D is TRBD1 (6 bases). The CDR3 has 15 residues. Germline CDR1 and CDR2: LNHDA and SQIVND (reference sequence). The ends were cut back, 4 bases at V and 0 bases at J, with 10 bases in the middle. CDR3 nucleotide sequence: TGTGCCAGTAGTAGAGACAGGAGCTCCTACAATGAGCAGTTCTTC. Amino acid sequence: CASSRDRSSYNEQFF. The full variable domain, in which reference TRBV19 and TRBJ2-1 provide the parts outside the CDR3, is DGGITQSPKYLFRKEGQNVTLSCEQNLNHDAMYWYRQDPGQGLRLIYYSQIVNDFQKGDIAEGYSVSREKKESFPLTVTSAQKNPTAFYLCASSRDRSSYNEQFFGPGTRLTVL.

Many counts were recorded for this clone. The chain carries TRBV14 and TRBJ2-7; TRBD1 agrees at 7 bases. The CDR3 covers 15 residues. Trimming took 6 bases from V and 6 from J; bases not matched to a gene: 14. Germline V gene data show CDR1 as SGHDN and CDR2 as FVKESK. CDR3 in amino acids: CASRQHRGGTSEQYF. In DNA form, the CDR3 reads TGTGCCAGCAGACAACACAGGGGCGGTACGAGCGAGCAGTACTTC. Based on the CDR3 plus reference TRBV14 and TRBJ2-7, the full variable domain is EAGVTQFPSHSVIEKGQTVTLRCDPISGHDNLYWYRRVMGKEIKFLLHFVKESKQDESGMPNNRFLAERTGGTYSTLKVQPAELEDSGVYFCASRQHRGGTSEQYFGPGTRLTVT.

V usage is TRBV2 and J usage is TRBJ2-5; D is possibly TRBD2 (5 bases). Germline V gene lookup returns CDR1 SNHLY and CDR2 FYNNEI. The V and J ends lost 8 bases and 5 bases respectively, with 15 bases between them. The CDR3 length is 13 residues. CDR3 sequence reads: CASQPRLQETQYF. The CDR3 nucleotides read TGTGCCAGCCAACCCCGACTACAGGAGACCCAGTACTTC. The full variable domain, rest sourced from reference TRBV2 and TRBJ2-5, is EPEVTQTPSHQVTQMGQEVILRCVPISNHLYFYWYRQILGQKVEFLVSFYNNEISEKSEIFDDQFSVERPDGSNFTLKIRSTKLEDSAMYFCASQPRLQETQYFGPGTRLLVL.

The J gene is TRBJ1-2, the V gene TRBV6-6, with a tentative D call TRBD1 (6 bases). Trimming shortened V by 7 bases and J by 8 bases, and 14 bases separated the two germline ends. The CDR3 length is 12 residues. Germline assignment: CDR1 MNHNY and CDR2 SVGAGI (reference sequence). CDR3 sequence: CASIGGARGYTF. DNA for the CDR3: TGTGCCAGCATTGGGGGGGCGCGGGGCTACACCTTC.

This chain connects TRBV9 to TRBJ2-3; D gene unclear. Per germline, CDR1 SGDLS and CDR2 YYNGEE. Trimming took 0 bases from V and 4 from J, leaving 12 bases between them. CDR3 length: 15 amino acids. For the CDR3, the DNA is TGTGCCAGCAGCGTAGAGGGTAGTCCGCCAGATACGCAGTATTTT. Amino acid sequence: CASSVEGSPPDTQYF.

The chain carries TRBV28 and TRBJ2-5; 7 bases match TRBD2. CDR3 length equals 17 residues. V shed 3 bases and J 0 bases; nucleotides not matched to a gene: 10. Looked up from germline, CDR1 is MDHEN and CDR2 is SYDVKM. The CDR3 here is CASSFGTTRWDQETQYF. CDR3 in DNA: TGTGCCAGCAGTTTTGGGACTACCCGGTGGGACCAAGAGACCCAGTACTTC.